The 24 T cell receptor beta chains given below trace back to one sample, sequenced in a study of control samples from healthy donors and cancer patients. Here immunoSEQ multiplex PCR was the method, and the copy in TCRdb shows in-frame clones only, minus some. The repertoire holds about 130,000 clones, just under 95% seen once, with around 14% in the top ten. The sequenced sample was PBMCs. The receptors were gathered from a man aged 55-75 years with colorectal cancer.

The CDR3 spells CASSPMTGLNTEAFF. The CDR3 DNA reads TGTGCCAGCAGCCCAATGACAGGTTTGAACACTGAAGCTTTCTTT. This chain links TRBV27 with TRBJ1-1, with D possibly being TRBD1 (6 bases). CDR3 length: 15 amino acids. CDR1 and CDR2 from the germline V gene are MNHEY and SMNVEV (reference sequence). Trimming left V 6 bases short and J 0 bases short, with 14 bases between.

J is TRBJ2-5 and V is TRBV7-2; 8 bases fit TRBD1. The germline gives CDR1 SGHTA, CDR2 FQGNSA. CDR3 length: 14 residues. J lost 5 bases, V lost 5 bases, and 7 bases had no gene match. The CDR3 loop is CASSPRTGYETQYF. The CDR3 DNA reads TGTGCCAGCAGCCCGAGGACAGGGTACGAGACCCAGTACTTC.

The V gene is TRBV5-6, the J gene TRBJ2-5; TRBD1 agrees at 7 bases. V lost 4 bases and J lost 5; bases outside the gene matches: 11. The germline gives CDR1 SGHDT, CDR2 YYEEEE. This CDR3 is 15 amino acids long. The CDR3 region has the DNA TGTGCCAGCAGCAGTACCTCGGGACAGTGGGAGACCCAGTACTTC. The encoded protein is CASSSTSGQWETQYF.

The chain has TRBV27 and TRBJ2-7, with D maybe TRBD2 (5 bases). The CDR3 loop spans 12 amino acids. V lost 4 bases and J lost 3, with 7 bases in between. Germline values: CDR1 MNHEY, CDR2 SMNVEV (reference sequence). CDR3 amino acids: CASSSGIYEQYF. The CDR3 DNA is TGTGCCAGCAGTTCCGGGATCTACGAGCAGTACTTC.

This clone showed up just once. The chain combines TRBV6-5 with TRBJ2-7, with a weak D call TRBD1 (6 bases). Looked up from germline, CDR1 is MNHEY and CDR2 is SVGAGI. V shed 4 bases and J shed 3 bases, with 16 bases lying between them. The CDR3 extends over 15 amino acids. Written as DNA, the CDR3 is TGTGCCAGCAGTTCATCTCGGGACACCGTCTACGAGCAGTACTTC. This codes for CASSSSRDTVYEQYF.

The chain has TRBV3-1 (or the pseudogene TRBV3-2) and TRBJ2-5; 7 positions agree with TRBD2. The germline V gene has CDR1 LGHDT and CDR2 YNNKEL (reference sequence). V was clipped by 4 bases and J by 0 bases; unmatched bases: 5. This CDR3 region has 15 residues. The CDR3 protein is CASSPPGGYQETQYF. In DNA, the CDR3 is TGTGCCAGCAGCCCCCCCGGGGGGTACCAAGAGACCCAGTACTTC.

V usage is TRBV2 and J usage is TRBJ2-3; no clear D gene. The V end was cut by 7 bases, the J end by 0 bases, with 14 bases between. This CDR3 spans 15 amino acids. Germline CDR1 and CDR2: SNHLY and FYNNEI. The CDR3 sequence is CASNYIGPSTDTQYF. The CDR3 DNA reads TGTGCCAGCAATTATATCGGACCCAGCACAGATACGCAGTATTTT.

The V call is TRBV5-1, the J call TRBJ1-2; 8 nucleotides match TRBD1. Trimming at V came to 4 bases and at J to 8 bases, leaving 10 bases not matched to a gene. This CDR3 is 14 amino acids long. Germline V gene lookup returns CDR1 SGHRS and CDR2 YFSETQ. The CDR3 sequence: CASSPPGDRPGYTF. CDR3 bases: TGCGCCAGCAGCCCGCCGGGGGACAGGCCGGGCTACACCTTC. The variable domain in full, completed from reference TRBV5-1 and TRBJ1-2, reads KAGVTQTPRYLIKTRGQQVTLSCSPISGHRSVSWYQQTPGQGLQFLFEYFSETQRNKGNFPGRFSGRQFSNSRSEMNVSTLELGDSALYLCASSPPGDRPGYTFGSGTRLTVV.

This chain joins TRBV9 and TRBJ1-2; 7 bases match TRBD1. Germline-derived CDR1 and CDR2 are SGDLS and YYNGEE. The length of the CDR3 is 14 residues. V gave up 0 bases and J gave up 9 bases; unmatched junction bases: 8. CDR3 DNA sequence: TGTGCCAGCAGCGTAGCTACAGGGGACATCCGCTACACCTTC. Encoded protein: CASSVATGDIRYTF.

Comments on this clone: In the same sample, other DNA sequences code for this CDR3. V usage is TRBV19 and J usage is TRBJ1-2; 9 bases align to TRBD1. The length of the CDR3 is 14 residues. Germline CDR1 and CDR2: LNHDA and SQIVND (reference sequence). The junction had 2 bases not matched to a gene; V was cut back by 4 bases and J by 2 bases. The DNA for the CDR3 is TGTGCCAGTAGTAAGACAGGGGGGAACTATGGCTACACCTTC. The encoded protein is CASSKTGGNYGYTF.

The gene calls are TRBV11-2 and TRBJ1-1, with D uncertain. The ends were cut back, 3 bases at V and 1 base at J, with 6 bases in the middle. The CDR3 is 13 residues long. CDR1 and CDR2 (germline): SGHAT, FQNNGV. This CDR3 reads CASSLRRNTEAFF. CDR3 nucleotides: TGTGCCAGCAGCTTGCGGCGGAACACTGAAGCTTTCTTT.

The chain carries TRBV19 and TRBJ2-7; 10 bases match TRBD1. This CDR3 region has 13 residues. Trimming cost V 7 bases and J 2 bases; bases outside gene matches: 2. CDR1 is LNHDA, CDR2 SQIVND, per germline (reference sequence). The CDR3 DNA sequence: TGTGCCAGTACAGGACAGGGGGCCTACGAGCAGTACTTC. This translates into CASTGQGAYEQYF. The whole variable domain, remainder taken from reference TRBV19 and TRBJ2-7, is DGGITQSPKYLFRKEGQNVTLSCEQNLNHDAMYWYRQDPGQGLRLIYYSQIVNDFQKGDIAEGYSVSREKKESFPLTVTSAQKNPTAFYLCASTGQGAYEQYFGPGTRLTVT.

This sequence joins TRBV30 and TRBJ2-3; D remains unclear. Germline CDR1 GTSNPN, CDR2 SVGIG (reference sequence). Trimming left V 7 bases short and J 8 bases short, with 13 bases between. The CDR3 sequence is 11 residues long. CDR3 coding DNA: TGTGCCTCCGCTCCATTGGGTACGCAGTATTTT. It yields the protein CASAPLGTQYF.

CDR3 bases: TGTGCCAGCAGTTACGGGCGGGGAGAAGAGACCCAGTACTTC. Protein sequence: CASSYGRGEETQYF. The chain links TRBV6-5 to TRBJ2-5; tentatively, D is TRBD2 (6 bases). CDR3 length: 14 amino acids. V shed 2 bases and J shed 3 bases, with 10 bases lying between them. CDR1 and CDR2 from the germline V gene are MNHEY and SVGAGI.

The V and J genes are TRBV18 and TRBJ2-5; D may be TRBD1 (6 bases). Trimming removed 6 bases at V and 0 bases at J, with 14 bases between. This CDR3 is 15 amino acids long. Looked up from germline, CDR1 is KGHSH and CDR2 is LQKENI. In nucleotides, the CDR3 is TGTGCCAGCTCTCTCTTAACAGGGAACCAAGAGACCCAGTACTTC. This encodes CASSLLTGNQETQYF.

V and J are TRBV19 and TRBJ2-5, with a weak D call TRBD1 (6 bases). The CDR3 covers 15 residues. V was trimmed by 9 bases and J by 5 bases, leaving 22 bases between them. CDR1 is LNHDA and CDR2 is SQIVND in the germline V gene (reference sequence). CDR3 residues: CASTLGLGAGETQYF. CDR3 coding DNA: TGTGCCAGCACTTTGGGCTTGGGGGCCGGGGAGACCCAGTACTTC. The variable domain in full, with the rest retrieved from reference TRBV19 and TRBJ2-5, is DGGITQSPKYLFRKEGQNVTLSCEQNLNHDAMYWYRQDPGQGLRLIYYSQIVNDFQKGDIAEGYSVSREKKESFPLTVTSAQKNPTAFYLCASTLGLGAGETQYFGPGTRLLVL.

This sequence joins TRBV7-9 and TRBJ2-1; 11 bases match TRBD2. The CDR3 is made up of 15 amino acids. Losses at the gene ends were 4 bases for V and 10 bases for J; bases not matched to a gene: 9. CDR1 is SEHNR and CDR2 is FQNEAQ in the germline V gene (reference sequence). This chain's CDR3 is CASSSGLAGAEEQFF. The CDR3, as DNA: TGTGCCAGCAGCTCCGGACTAGCGGGTGCCGAGGAGCAGTTCTTC.

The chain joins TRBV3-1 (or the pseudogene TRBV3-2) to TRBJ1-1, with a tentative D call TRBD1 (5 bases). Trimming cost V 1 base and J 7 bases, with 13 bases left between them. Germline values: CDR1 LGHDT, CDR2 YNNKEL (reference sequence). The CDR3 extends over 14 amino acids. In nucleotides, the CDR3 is TGTGCCAGCAGCCAAGGCAGCGGGGACGGTGAAGCTTTCTTT. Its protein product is CASSQGSGDGEAFF.

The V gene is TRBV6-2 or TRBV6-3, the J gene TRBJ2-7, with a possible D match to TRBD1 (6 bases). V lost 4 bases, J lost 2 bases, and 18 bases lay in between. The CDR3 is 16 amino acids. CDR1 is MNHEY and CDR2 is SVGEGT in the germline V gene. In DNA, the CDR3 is TGTGCCAGCAGTTGGCGGGCCGGACAGCAAACCTACGAGCAGTACTTC. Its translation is CASSWRAGQQTYEQYF.

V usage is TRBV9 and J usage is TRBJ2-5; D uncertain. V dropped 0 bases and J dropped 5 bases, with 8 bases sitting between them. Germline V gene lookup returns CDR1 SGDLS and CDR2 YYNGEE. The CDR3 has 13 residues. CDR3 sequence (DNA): TGTGCCAGCAGCGTAGGGAGTAGGGAGACCCAGTACTTC. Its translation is CASSVGSRETQYF.

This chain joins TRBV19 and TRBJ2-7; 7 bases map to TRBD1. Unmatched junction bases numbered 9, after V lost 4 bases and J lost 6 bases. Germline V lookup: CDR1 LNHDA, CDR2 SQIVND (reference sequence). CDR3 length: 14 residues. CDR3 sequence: CASSRGTDLREQYF. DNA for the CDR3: TGTGCCAGTAGTAGGGGGACAGACCTCCGCGAGCAGTACTTC. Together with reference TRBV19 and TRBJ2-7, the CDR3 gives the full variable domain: DGGITQSPKYLFRKEGQNVTLSCEQNLNHDAMYWYRQDPGQGLRLIYYSQIVNDFQKGDIAEGYSVSREKKESFPLTVTSAQKNPTAFYLCASSRGTDLREQYFGPGTRLTVT.

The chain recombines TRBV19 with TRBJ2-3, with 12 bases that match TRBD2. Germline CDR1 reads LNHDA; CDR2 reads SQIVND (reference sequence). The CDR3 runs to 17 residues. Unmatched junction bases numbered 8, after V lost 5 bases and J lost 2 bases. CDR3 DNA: TGTGCCAGTAGTCAGACTAGCGGGGGTTCGCTCACAGATACGCAGTATTTT. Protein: CASSQTSGGSLTDTQYF.

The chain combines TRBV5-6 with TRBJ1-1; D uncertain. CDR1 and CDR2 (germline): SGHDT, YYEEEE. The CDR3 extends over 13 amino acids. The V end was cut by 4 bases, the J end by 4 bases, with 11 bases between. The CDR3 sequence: CASSQVAATEAFF. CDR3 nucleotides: TGTGCCAGCAGCCAGGTGGCGGCCACTGAAGCTTTCTTT.

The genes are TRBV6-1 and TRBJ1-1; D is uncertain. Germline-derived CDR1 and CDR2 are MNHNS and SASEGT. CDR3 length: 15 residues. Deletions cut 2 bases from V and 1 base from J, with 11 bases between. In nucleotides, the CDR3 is TGTGCCAGCAGTGAACTTTTGACGGCGAACACTGAAGCTTTCTTT. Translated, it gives CASSELLTANTEAFF.